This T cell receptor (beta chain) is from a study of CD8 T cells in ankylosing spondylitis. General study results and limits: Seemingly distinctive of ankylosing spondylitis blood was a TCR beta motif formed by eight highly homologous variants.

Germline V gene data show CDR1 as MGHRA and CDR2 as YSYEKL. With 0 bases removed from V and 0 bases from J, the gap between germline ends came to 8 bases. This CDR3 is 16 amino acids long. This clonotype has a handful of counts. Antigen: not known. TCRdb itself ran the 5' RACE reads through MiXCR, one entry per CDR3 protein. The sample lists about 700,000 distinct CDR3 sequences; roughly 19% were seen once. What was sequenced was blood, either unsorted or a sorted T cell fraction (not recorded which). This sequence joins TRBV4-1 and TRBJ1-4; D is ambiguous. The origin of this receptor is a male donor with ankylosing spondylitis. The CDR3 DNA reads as TGCGCCAGCAGCCAAGATCTGGCAGCAACTAATGAAAAACTGTTTTTT. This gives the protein CASSQDLAATNEKLFF.